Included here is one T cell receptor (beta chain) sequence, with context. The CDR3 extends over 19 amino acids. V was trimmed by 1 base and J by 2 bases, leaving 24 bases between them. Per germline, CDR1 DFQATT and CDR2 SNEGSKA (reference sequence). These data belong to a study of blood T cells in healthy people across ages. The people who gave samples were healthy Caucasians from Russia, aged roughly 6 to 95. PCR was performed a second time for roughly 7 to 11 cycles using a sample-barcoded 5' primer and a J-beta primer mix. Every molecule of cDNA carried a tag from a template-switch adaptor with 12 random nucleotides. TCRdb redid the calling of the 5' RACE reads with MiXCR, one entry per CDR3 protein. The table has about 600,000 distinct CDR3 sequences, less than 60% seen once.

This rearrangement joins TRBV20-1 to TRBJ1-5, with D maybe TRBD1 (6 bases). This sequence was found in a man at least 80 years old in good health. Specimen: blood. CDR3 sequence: CSARALRDIPSVGNQPQHF. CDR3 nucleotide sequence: TGCAGTGCTAGAGCCCTCCGGGACATTCCTAGTGTAGGCAATCAGCCCCAGCATTTT.